The 14 T cell receptor beta chains below were found in one sample sequenced in a study of cytomegalovirus exposure and HLA in healthy donors. Researchers ran the PCR with 60 Vbeta and 13 Jbeta primers. Method: immunoSEQ multiplex PCR; TCRdb's copy keeps in-frame clones and lacks some. The table lists 100,000 to 150,000 clones, around three quarters of them singletons. The source material was PBMCs. These receptors originate from a man aged 25-40 years in good health and CMV-seronegative.

The V and J genes are TRBV5-1 and TRBJ1-2; D is possibly TRBD1 (6 bases). The germline gives CDR1 SGHRS, CDR2 YFSETQ. The CDR3 sequence is 15 residues long. The V end was cut by 4 bases, the J end by 6 bases, with 19 bases between. The CDR3 spells CASSTLDRSGDGYTF. CDR3 in DNA: TGCGCCAGCAGCACACTAGACAGGTCTGGAGATGGCTACACCTTC.

The gene calls are TRBV9 and TRBJ2-1, with TRBD2 matching 9 bases. V shed 2 bases and J 2 bases; nucleotides not matched to a gene: 11. The CDR3 extends over 18 amino acids. Germline V lookup: CDR1 SGDLS, CDR2 YYNGEE. In DNA form, the CDR3 reads TGTGCCAGCAGCGTCCATTTAGCGGGAGAGTTCCCCTACAATGAGCAGTTCTTC. It encodes CASSVHLAGEFPYNEQFF.

The chain joins TRBV6-4 to TRBJ2-5; weak D call: TRBD2 (7 bases). V was trimmed by 3 bases and J by 5 bases, leaving 16 bases between them. Germline CDR1 reads MRHNA; CDR2 reads SNTAGT. This CDR3 has 15 residues. The CDR3 reads CASSESMGGRETQYF. CDR3 coding DNA: TGTGCCAGCAGTGAATCGATGGGGGGGCGGGAGACCCAGTACTTC.

V is TRBV30 and J is TRBJ1-4; TRBD1 might be the D (6 bases). Trimming removed 5 bases from V and 7 bases from J, with 17 bases in between. Germline-derived CDR1 and CDR2 are GTSNPN and SVGIG (reference sequence). This CDR3 comprises 14 residues. The CDR3 DNA reads as TGTGCCTGGGAGGGCGGGGGCTTGGGTGAAAAACTGTTTTTT. Translation: CAWEGGGLGEKLFF.

This chain links TRBV30 with TRBJ1-4, with a tentative D call TRBD1 (6 bases). Germline V lookup: CDR1 GTSNPN, CDR2 SVGIG (reference sequence). This CDR3 spans 16 amino acids. V shed 1 base and J shed 10 bases, with 22 bases lying between them. CDR3 sequence reads: CAWSGPDREGLGKLFF. The CDR3 DNA sequence: TGTGCCTGGAGTGGCCCGGACAGAGAGGGGTTGGGAAAACTGTTTTTT.

This clone was observed a few times. The J gene is TRBJ1-2, the V gene TRBV29-1, with 9 bases matching TRBD1. J gave up 4 bases and V 7 bases, and 4 bases lay outside the gene matches. Germline CDR1 and CDR2: SQVTM and ANQGSEA. The CDR3 sequence is 12 residues long. CDR3 in amino acids: CSAGGQGYGYTF. CDR3 DNA: TGCAGCGCCGGGGGACAGGGCTATGGCTACACCTTC. The full variable domain, in which reference TRBV29-1 and TRBJ1-2 provide the parts outside the CDR3, is SAVISQKPSRDICQRGTSLTIQCQVDSQVTMMFWYRQQPGQSLTLIATANQGSEATYESGFVIDKFPISRPNLTFSTLTVSNMSPEDSSIYLCSAGGQGYGYTFGSGTRLTVV.

CDR3 region: CASSSQSGGDTQYF. The DNA for the CDR3 is TGTGCCAGCAGCTCCCAGTCGGGGGGTGATACGCAGTATTTT. The V gene is TRBV9, the J gene TRBJ2-3; 7 bases fit TRBD2. This CDR3 region has 14 residues. Germline V gives CDR1 SGDLS, CDR2 YYNGEE. V was pared by 4 bases and J by 6 bases, with 8 bases of the junction left unmatched.

The rearrangement joins TRBV10-1 to TRBJ2-1; no reliable D call. The CDR3 contains 15 residues. Trimming shortened V by 2 bases and J by 3 bases, and 11 bases separated the two germline ends. Germline V gene lookup returns CDR1 WNHNN and CDR2 SYGVQD (reference sequence). CDR3 region: CASSERALFYNEQFF. The CDR3 DNA is TGCGCCAGCAGTGAGAGAGCTCTTTTCTACAATGAGCAGTTCTTC.

The gene calls are TRBV6-1 and TRBJ2-2; 8 nucleotides match TRBD1. Germline assignment: CDR1 MNHNS and CDR2 SASEGT. CDR3 length equals 15 residues. The V gene end was trimmed by 6 bases and the J gene end by 5 bases; junction bases not matched to a gene: 8. This chain's CDR3 is CASSLGQGRTGELFF. In DNA, the CDR3 is TGTGCCAGCAGCCTTGGACAGGGTCGGACCGGGGAGCTGTTTTTT.

The chain combines TRBV7-9 with TRBJ2-7, with TRBD1 as a possible D gene (6 bases). Trimming removed 6 bases from V and 5 bases from J, with 20 bases in between. The germline gives CDR1 SEHNR, CDR2 FQNEAQ (reference sequence). The CDR3 covers 15 residues. The CDR3 region has the DNA TGTGCCAGCAGTAACCCGGGACAAAATAAAGACGAGCAGTACTTC. As protein: CASSNPGQNKDEQYF.

The chain joins TRBV28 to TRBJ2-3; tentative D call: TRBD2 (6 bases). Germline CDR1 is MDHEN and CDR2 is SYDVKM. This CDR3 is built from 13 residues. The V end was cut by 6 bases, the J end by 4 bases, with 11 bases between. CDR3 sequence: CASSLGLPDTQYF. CDR3 coding DNA: TGTGCCAGCAGCCTAGGACTACCAGATACGCAGTATTTT. Filled out from reference TRBV28 and TRBJ2-3, the complete variable domain reads DVKVTQSSRYLVKRTGEKVFLECVQDMDHENMFWYRQDPGLGLRLIYFSYDVKMKEKGDIPEGYSVSREKKERFSLILESASTNQTSMYLCASSLGLPDTQYFGPGTRLTVL.

This clone was found once. The chain links TRBV10-3 to TRBJ1-2, with 7 bases aligning to TRBD1. The germline V gene encodes CDR1 ENHRY and CDR2 SYGVKD. Trimming cost V 6 bases and J 1 base; bases outside gene matches: 8. This CDR3 has 15 residues. The CDR3 nucleotides read TGTGCCATCAGCAAACCGGGACAGAGTAACTATGGCTACACCTTC. Its translation is CAISKPGQSNYGYTF.

This chain uses TRBV7-7 with TRBJ2-5, with 9 bases matching TRBD1. This CDR3 is 14 amino acids long. J was trimmed by 2 bases and V by 5 bases; bases with no gene match: 3. The germline CDR1 and CDR2 sequences are SSHAT and FNYEAQ (reference sequence). CDR3 sequence: CASSTDRGQETQYF. The DNA of the CDR3 is TGTGCCAGCAGCACCGACAGGGGGCAAGAGACCCAGTACTTC.

The chain carries TRBV29-1 and TRBJ1-2; TRBD1 matches at 7 bases. Germline CDR1 is SQVTM and CDR2 is ANQGSEA. CDR3 length equals 11 residues. CDR3 coding DNA: TGCGGCCTCAGGGGGGATTATGGCTACACCTTC. As protein: CGLRGDYGYTF.